The next 28 T cell receptor beta chains were all read from a single sample in a study of spatial heterogeneity in lung cancer. Overall study findings and caveats: How many expanded intratumoral alpha and beta TCRs were present tracked the tumor mutation count, which was a count of nonsynonymous mutations.

No cognate antigen is known for these TCRs. The time point: sample taken at primary tumor resection. Using its own MiXCR run on the 5' RACE reads, TCRdb lists one record per CDR3 protein. The sample contains around 26,000 distinct CDR3 sequences, 8.8% of which appear only once. Sample: lung tumor tissue, taken at surgery. Receptor source: a male donor with early-stage non-small cell lung cancer.

This clonotype was observed at least ten times. The genes are TRBV29-1 and TRBJ2-3, with D unresolved. The CDR3 spans 11 residues. V shed 5 bases and J shed 2 bases, with 5 bases lying between them. The germline gives CDR1 SQVTM, CDR2 ANQGSEA. The CDR3 protein is CSVFSTDTQYF. CDR3 in DNA: TGCAGCGTTTTCTCCACAGATACGCAGTATTTT.

This clonotype has more than one count but fewer than ten. This chain joins TRBV6-6 and TRBJ2-7, with D possibly matching TRBD2 (7 bases). V was cut by 4 bases and J by 5 bases, with 12 bases left in between. Germline CDR1 MNHNY, CDR2 SVGAGI (reference sequence). CDR3 length equals 13 residues. The CDR3 bases are TGTGCCAGCAGTTTTGGGGGGGCCAACGAGCAGTACTTC. Its translation: CASSFGGANEQYF.

This clonotype was detected ten times or more. This chain joins TRBV27 and TRBJ1-1, with 8 bases matching TRBD1. After removal of 3 bases from V and 4 bases from J, the junction contained 7 bases not matched to a gene. There are 15 residues in the CDR3. Germline lookup yields CDR1 MNHEY and CDR2 SMNVEV (reference sequence). The CDR3 DNA reads as TGTGCCAGCAGTTTTGGACAGGGCCTCGGCACTGAAGCTTTCTTT. This sequence encodes CASSFGQGLGTEAFF.

The table lists this clonotype with many counts. The rearrangement joins TRBV2 to TRBJ2-3; 10 bases are a match to TRBD1. Germline trimming cut 6 bases from V and 3 bases from J; bases unmatched to any gene: 15. Germline assignment: CDR1 SNHLY and CDR2 FYNNEI. This CDR3 contains 18 residues. Here the CDR3 DNA reads TGTGCCAGCAGGCCACCGGGACAGGGGCTTGTCGAAACAGATACGCAGTATTTT. It is translated as CASRPPGQGLVETDTQYF.

This chain uses TRBV28 with TRBJ1-1; no clear D gene. Germline-derived CDR1 and CDR2 are MDHEN and SYDVKM. V lost 7 bases and J lost 6, with 15 bases in between. CDR3 length equals 13 residues. CDR3 nucleotides: TGTGCCAGCATTCACTCCGCTGGGGCTGAAGCTTTCTTT. This sequence encodes CASIHSAGAEAFF.

This clonotype occurred a few times. This rearrangement joins TRBV5-1 to TRBJ2-7; possibly TRBD2 for D (6 bases). Trimming pared 0 bases from V and 10 bases from J, leaving 14 bases between. The germline gives CDR1 SGHRS, CDR2 YFSETQ. This CDR3 is built from 13 residues. The CDR3 DNA reads as TGCGCCAGCAGCTTGGGGGAGGCTTTGACACAGTACTTC. The encoded protein is CASSLGEALTQYF.

This clonotype was counted at least ten times. The rearrangement links TRBV29-1 to TRBJ2-7; D is possibly TRBD2 (6 bases). Per the germline V gene, CDR1 is SQVTM and CDR2 is ANQGSEA. The CDR3 has 13 residues. V was shortened by 4 bases and J by 3 bases, with 13 bases between the two germline ends. For the CDR3, the DNA is TGCAGCGTTGGGGGGGATCCTCTCTACGAGCAGTACTTC. Translated: CSVGGDPLYEQYF.

CDR3 residues: CASGPTSAGEQFF. CDR3 nucleotide sequence: TGTGCCAGCGGTCCCACTAGTGCCGGGGAGCAGTTCTTC. The chain recombines TRBV27 with TRBJ2-1, with D possibly matching TRBD2 (5 bases). V was shortened by 8 bases and J by 10 bases, with 18 bases between the two germline ends. In germline, CDR1 is MNHEY, CDR2 SMNVEV (reference sequence). This CDR3 has 13 residues.

This clonotype was detected ten times or more. The chain is built from TRBV6-5 and TRBJ1-5; D is ambiguous. The CDR3 is 13 residues long. Germline loops: CDR1 MNHEY, CDR2 SVGAGI. Trimming stripped 2 bases from V and 3 bases from J, with 5 bases between. DNA for the CDR3: TGTGCCAGCAGTTACGGTAACAATCAGCCCCAGCATTTT. Its protein product is CASSYGNNQPQHF.

V is TRBV28 and J is TRBJ1-1; D uncertain. The CDR3 length is 11 residues. The V and J ends lost 4 bases and 8 bases respectively, with 8 bases between them. The germline gives CDR1 MDHEN, CDR2 SYDVKM. The CDR3 DNA follows: TGTGCCAGCAGTTACCTCAACGAAGCTTTCTTT. Translation gives CASSYLNEAFF. Full variable domain (rest looked up from reference TRBV28 and TRBJ1-1): DVKVTQSSRYLVKRTGEKVFLECVQDMDHENMFWYRQDPGLGLRLIYFSYDVKMKEKGDIPEGYSVSREKKERFSLILESASTNQTSMYLCASSYLNEAFFGQGTRLTVV.

This clonotype was recorded at least ten times. The chain couples TRBV7-3 to TRBJ2-1, with 9 bases fitting TRBD1. The V and J ends lost 5 bases and 9 bases, in that order; junction bases with no gene match: 8. The germline CDR1 and CDR2 sequences are SGHTA and FQGTGA. This CDR3 comprises 14 residues. The CDR3 region has the DNA TGTGCCAGCAGCCGGACAGGGGCTGTCGGTGAGCAGTTCTTC. It translates to CASSRTGAVGEQFF.

The chain joins TRBV15 to TRBJ2-7; 7 positions match TRBD2. Germline V gene data show CDR1 as LNHNV and CDR2 as YYDKDF (reference sequence). V shed 0 bases and J 7 bases; nucleotides not matched to a gene: 9. The CDR3 has 15 amino acids. The CDR3 nucleotides read TGTGCCACCAGCAGAGATTATGCGGGAGTGGAGGAGCAGTACTTC. Its protein is CATSRDYAGVEEQYF.

This clonotype is medium-sized (0.01 to 0.1%) within its sample. V and J are TRBV5-1 and TRBJ2-7; no reliable D call. From germline, CDR1 is SGHRS and CDR2 YFSETQ. The CDR3 contains 15 residues. Trimming cost V 0 bases and J 1 base, with 11 bases left between them. The CDR3, as DNA: TGCGCCAGCAGCTTGGCCCTGATTGGGTCCTACGAGCAGTACTTC. Translated: CASSLALIGSYEQYF.

This clonotype was seen many times. The chain recombines TRBV6-2 or TRBV6-3 with TRBJ2-2; D not resolved. Trimming shortened V by 7 bases and J by 1 base, and 16 bases separated the two germline ends. CDR1 is MNHEY, CDR2 SVGEGT, per germline. This CDR3 region has 16 residues. CDR3: CASKAGSKKNTGELFF. As DNA, the CDR3 is TGTGCCAGCAAGGCCGGGTCGAAGAAGAACACCGGGGAGCTGTTTTTT.

This clonotype occurred a few times. This rearrangement joins TRBV5-1 to TRBJ2-7; 16 nucleotides match TRBD2. The V gene's germline CDR1 is SGHRS and CDR2 YFSETQ. The CDR3 covers 18 residues. Trimming took 0 bases from V and 2 from J; bases not matched to a gene: 5. The CDR3 DNA follows: TGCGCCAGCAGCTTGGGGGGACTAGCGGGAGGGCCGACCTACGAGCAGTACTTC. It codes for CASSLGGLAGGPTYEQYF.

The chain recombines TRBV7-8 with TRBJ2-1; 10 positions agree with TRBD2. CDR3 size: 16 residues. Per the germline V gene, CDR1 is SGHVS and CDR2 is FQNEAQ. V was pared by 1 base and J by 9 bases, with 9 bases of the junction left unmatched. The CDR3 protein is CASSLGGLAGAGEQFF. DNA for the CDR3: TGTGCCAGCAGCTTAGGGGGGCTAGCGGGAGCCGGTGAGCAGTTCTTC.

This clonotype was picked up many times. The gene calls are TRBV10-3 and TRBJ2-7; 9 nucleotides agree with TRBD1. Per the germline V gene, CDR1 is ENHRY and CDR2 is SYGVKD. There are 14 residues in the CDR3. V lost 3 bases and J lost 3; bases outside the gene matches: 3. The CDR3 DNA reads TGTGCCATCAGTGACAAGGGACAGGGCTACGAGCAGTACTTC. Its protein is CAISDKGQGYEQYF.

This chain links TRBV6-1 with TRBJ2-7, with D perhaps TRBD1 (5 bases). This CDR3 has 15 amino acids. The V and J ends lost 2 bases and 1 base respectively, with 12 bases between them. Germline V gene sequence: CDR1 MNHNS, CDR2 SASEGT. The CDR3 DNA reads TGTGCCAGCAGTGAACGGCCAGGGCCATCCTACGAGCAGTACTTC. It encodes CASSERPGPSYEQYF.

This clonotype was counted a few times. The chain recombines TRBV20-1 with TRBJ2-1; 11 nucleotides align to TRBD1. The V gene's germline CDR1 is DFQATT and CDR2 SNEGSKA (reference sequence). The CDR3 runs 19 residues. The junction had 21 bases not matched to a gene; V was cut back by 5 bases and J by 6 bases. This CDR3 reads CSARRTDRGRIIKSNEQFF. Written as DNA, the CDR3 is TGCAGTGCTCGACGAACGGACAGGGGGCGAATAATAAAGTCCAATGAGCAGTTCTTC.

This clonotype was observed many times. The V gene is TRBV20-1, the J gene TRBJ2-5; 10 positions agree with TRBD2. The junction had 7 bases not matched to a gene; V was cut back by 0 bases and J by 6 bases. The CDR3 runs 15 residues. In germline, CDR1 is DFQATT, CDR2 SNEGSKA (reference sequence). CDR3 DNA: TGCAGTGCTAGAGATCTAGCGGGGGACTGGAAGACCCAGTACTTC. Its translation is CSARDLAGDWKTQYF.

CDR3: CASSDLTANTGELFF. CDR3 DNA sequence: TGTGCCAGCAGTGACTTGACGGCGAACACCGGGGAGCTGTTTTTT. This chain joins TRBV2 and TRBJ2-2; D unclear. From germline, CDR1 is SNHLY and CDR2 FYNNEI. Trimming stripped 3 bases from V and 0 bases from J, with 8 bases between. This CDR3 has 15 amino acids. Based on the CDR3 plus reference TRBV2 and TRBJ2-2, the full variable domain is EPEVTQTPSHQVTQMGQEVILRCVPISNHLYFYWYRQILGQKVEFLVSFYNNEISEKSEIFDDQFSVERPDGSNFTLKIRSTKLEDSAMYFCASSDLTANTGELFFGEGSRLTVL.

This clonotype was observed at least ten times. The gene calls are TRBV14 and TRBJ2-3; D is undetermined. The CDR3 covers 14 residues. The germline gives CDR1 SGHDN, CDR2 FVKESK. The V and J ends lost 0 bases and 9 bases respectively, with 13 bases between them. CDR3 nucleotide sequence: TGTGCCAGCAGCCAAGAGTCCCGAAAAGGGACGCAGTATTTT. Its translation is CASSQESRKGTQYF. Complete variable domain (other parts from reference TRBV14 and TRBJ2-3): EAGVTQFPSHSVIEKGQTVTLRCDPISGHDNLYWYRRVMGKEIKFLLHFVKESKQDESGMPNNRFLAERTGGTYSTLKVQPAELEDSGVYFCASSQESRKGTQYFGPGTRLTVL.

In its sample, this clonotype was seen many times. The J gene is TRBJ2-2, the V gene TRBV7-3; D may correspond to TRBD1 or TRBD2 (5 bases each). This CDR3 region has 14 residues. Looked up from germline, CDR1 is SGHTA and CDR2 is FQGTGA. Trimming removed 2 bases from V and 3 bases from J, with 7 bases in between. Written as DNA, the CDR3 is TGTGCCAGCAGCTTACAGGGAGACACCGGGGAGCTGTTTTTT. Translated, it gives CASSLQGDTGELFF. Full variable domain (rest looked up from reference TRBV7-3 and TRBJ2-2): GAGVSQTPSNKVTEKGKYVELRCDPISGHTALYWYRQSLGQGPEFLIYFQGTGAADDSGLPNDRFFAVRPEGSVSTLKIQRTERGDSAVYLCASSLQGDTGELFFGEGSRLTVL.

The CDR3 spells CSAKGRNYGYTF. The CDR3 DNA follows: TGCAGTGCTAAGGGACGCAACTATGGCTACACCTTC. The chain carries TRBV20-1 and TRBJ1-2; D is perhaps TRBD1 (5 bases). Per the germline V gene, CDR1 is DFQATT and CDR2 is SNEGSKA (reference sequence). This CDR3 has 12 amino acids. The V end lost 4 bases, the J end lost 2 bases, and 8 bases lay between the germline ends.

Sample share makes this clonotype medium-sized (0.01 to 0.1%). This chain joins TRBV28 and TRBJ1-4, with D possibly matching TRBD1 (6 bases). This CDR3 has 17 amino acids. V lost 5 bases and J 3 bases, leaving 19 bases between the germline ends. The germline V gene has CDR1 MDHEN and CDR2 SYDVKM. The CDR3 DNA follows: TGTGCCAGCAGTACCTACAGGGTAGGGAGAGCTAATGAAAAACTGTTTTTT. Translating it yields CASSTYRVGRANEKLFF.

This clonotype occurred many times. This sequence joins TRBV28 and TRBJ2-7; TRBD2 might be the D (5 bases). V shed 2 bases and J shed 5 bases, with 19 bases lying between them. The CDR3 length is 16 residues. Germline assignment: CDR1 MDHEN and CDR2 SYDVKM. As DNA, the CDR3 is TGTGCCAGCAGTTTACACAACCAAGGACTCTTGAACGAGCAGTACTTC. Translating gives CASSLHNQGLLNEQYF.

V gene TRBV3-1 combines with J gene TRBJ2-7, with TRBD2 matching over 7 bases. In germline, CDR1 is LGHDT, CDR2 YNNKEL (reference sequence). CDR3 length: 16 amino acids. J gave up 3 bases and V 0 bases, and 8 bases lay outside the gene matches. CDR3 sequence (DNA): TGTGCCAGCAGCCAAGAGGGGACTATCAAAAACTACGAGCAGTACTTC. Protein product: CASSQEGTIKNYEQYF.

This clonotype was observed many times. The rearrangement joins TRBV5-5 to TRBJ2-2; 9 bases agree with TRBD1. The junction had 16 bases not matched to a gene; V was cut back by 6 bases and J by 4 bases. This CDR3 spans 18 amino acids. In germline, CDR1 is SGHKS, CDR2 YYEKEE (reference sequence). The CDR3, as DNA: TGTGCCAGCACCAAAATAGGGGACAGGGCGTTCCTCACCGGGGAGCTGTTTTTT. It codes for CASTKIGDRAFLTGELFF.